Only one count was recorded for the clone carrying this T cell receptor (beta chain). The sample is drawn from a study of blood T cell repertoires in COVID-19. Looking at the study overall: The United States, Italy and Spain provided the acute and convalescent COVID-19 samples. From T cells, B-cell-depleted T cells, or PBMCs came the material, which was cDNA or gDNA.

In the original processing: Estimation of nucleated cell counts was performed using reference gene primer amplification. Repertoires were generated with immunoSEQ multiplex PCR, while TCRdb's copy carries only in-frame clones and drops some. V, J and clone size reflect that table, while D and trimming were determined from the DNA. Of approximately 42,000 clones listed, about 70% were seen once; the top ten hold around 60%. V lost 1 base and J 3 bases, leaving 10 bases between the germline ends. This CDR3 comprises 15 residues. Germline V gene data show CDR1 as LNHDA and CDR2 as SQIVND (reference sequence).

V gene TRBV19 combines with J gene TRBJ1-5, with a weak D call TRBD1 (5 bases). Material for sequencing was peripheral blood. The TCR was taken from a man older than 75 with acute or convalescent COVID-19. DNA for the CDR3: TGTGCCAGTAGTATAGGGGGCAGGGCCAATCAGCCCCAGCATTTT. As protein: CASSIGGRANQPQHF.